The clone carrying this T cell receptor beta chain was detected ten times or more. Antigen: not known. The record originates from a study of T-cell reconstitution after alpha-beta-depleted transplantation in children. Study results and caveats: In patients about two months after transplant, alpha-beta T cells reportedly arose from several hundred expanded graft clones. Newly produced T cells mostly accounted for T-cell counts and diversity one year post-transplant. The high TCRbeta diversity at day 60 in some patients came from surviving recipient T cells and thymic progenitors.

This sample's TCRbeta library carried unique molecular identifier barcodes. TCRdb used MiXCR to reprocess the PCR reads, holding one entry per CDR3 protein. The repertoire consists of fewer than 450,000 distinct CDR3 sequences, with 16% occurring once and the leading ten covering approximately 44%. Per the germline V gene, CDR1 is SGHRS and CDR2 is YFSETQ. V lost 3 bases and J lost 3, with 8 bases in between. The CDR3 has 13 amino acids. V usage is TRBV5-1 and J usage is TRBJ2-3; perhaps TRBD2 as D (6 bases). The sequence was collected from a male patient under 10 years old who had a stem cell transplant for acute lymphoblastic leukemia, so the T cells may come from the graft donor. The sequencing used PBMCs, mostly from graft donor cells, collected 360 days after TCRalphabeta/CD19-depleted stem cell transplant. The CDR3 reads CASSSLATDTQYF. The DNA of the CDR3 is TGCGCCAGCAGCTCACTAGCAACAGATACGCAGTATTTT.